Presented here are 12 T cell receptor beta chains from one specimen sequenced in a study of blood T cells in healthy people across ages. Using a J-beta primer mix together with a sample-barcoded 5' primer, a second PCR was run for about 7 to 12 cycles. TCRdb called the 5' RACE reads again in MiXCR, with one record for every CDR3 protein. This sample has about 1.4 million distinct CDR3 sequences, with around 59% found just once. The specimen sequenced was blood. Receptor source: a young man in good health.

The gene calls are TRBV7-2 and TRBJ2-2, with 9 nucleotides matching TRBD2. Germline V gives CDR1 SGHTA, CDR2 FQGNSA. The CDR3 loop spans 18 amino acids. V trimming: 2 bases; J trimming: 0 bases; junction bases outside the gene matches: 7. Here the CDR3 reads CASSLRSGGPANTGELFF. The CDR3 coding sequence is TGTGCCAGCAGCTTAAGAAGCGGGGGGCCCGCGAACACCGGGGAGCTGTTTTTT.

The chain has TRBV5-6 and TRBJ1-1; D not resolved. There are 15 residues in the CDR3. CDR1 is SGHDT, CDR2 YYEEEE, per germline. V was clipped by 5 bases and J by 10 bases, with 24 bases between them. Here the CDR3 DNA reads TGTGCCAGCAGTTTACCGAGCGCAACCCCCGGGATAGCTTTCTTT. Its translation is CASSLPSATPGIAFF.

The V call is TRBV4-2, the J call TRBJ2-3, with 7 bases fitting TRBD2. The CDR3 has 16 amino acids. Per germline, CDR1 LGHNA and CDR2 YNFKEQ. The junction had 5 bases not matched to a gene; V was cut back by 1 base and J by 1 base. The CDR3 loop is CASSQVLAEGTDTQYF. The CDR3 nucleotides read TGTGCCAGCAGCCAAGTTCTAGCGGAAGGCACAGATACGCAGTATTTT.

J is TRBJ2-6 and V is TRBV11-1; 9 bases map to TRBD1. This CDR3 region has 18 residues. Germline assignment: CDR1 SGHAT and CDR2 FQDESV (reference sequence). The V segment lost 0 bases and the J segment 0 bases; nucleotides outside the gene matches: 3. The CDR3 loop is CASSLAGTGISGANVLTF. The CDR3 coding sequence is TGTGCCAGCAGCTTAGCCGGGACAGGGATCTCTGGGGCCAACGTCCTGACTTTC.

The chain has TRBV2 and TRBJ2-7; 9 bases line up with TRBD1. Germline V CDR1 and CDR2: SNHLY, FYNNEI. V lost 4 bases, J lost 6 bases, and 4 bases stayed unmatched. The CDR3 contains 13 residues. CDR3 DNA: TGTGCCAGCAGTGGGGACAGGGCGCTCGAGCAGTACTTC. It specifies CASSGDRALEQYF.

The chain links TRBV7-9 to TRBJ1-6; 8 bases match TRBD1. Losses at the gene ends were 5 bases for V and 3 bases for J; bases not matched to a gene: 9. This CDR3 spans 17 amino acids. Germline V gene lookup returns CDR1 SEHNR and CDR2 FQNEAQ (reference sequence). CDR3 bases: TGTGCCAGCAGCGCAAGTCCCGGACAGGGCTATAATTCACCCCTCCACTTT. This translates into CASSASPGQGYNSPLHF.

The rearrangement uses TRBV12-3 or TRBV12-4 and TRBJ1-6; D gene unclear. V gave up 2 bases and J gave up 9 bases, with 8 bases separating them. This CDR3 contains 13 residues. CDR3 bases: TGTGCCAGCAGTTTAAATGTCCGTTCACCCCTCCACTTT. This gives the protein CASSLNVRSPLHF.

The chain joins TRBV7-9 to TRBJ2-5, with 8 bases lining up with TRBD1. The length of the CDR3 is 15 residues. With V trimmed by 5 bases and J by 3 bases, 8 bases remained unmatched. The germline CDR1 and CDR2 sequences are SEHNR and FQNEAQ (reference sequence). The CDR3 loop is CASSLSTGVEETQYF. CDR3 DNA: TGTGCCAGCAGCCTGTCGACAGGGGTAGAAGAGACCCAGTACTTC.

The chain joins TRBV20-1 to TRBJ1-6, with D perhaps matching TRBD1 (5 bases). Trimming left V 0 bases short and J 10 bases short, with 13 bases between. The CDR3 contains 14 residues. The germline gives CDR1 DFQATT, CDR2 SNEGSKA (reference sequence). The CDR3 DNA sequence: TGCAGTGCTAGAGACGCAGGGACGGGATCACCCCTCCACTTT. This codes for CSARDAGTGSPLHF.

The sample holds a few counts of this clonotype. CDR3 nucleotide sequence: TGTGCCAGTAAATTGACGGGACAGCAGTACGAGCAGTACTTC. Protein: CASKLTGQQYEQYF. This sequence joins TRBV6-5 and TRBJ2-7, with 7 bases aligning to TRBD1. CDR3 length: 14 amino acids. CDR1 MNHEY and CDR2 SVGAGI come from the germline V gene. The J segment lost 4 bases and the V segment lost 9 bases, leaving 12 bases of the junction unmatched.

The V call is TRBV2, the J call TRBJ2-7; D is ambiguous. Germline assignment: CDR1 SNHLY and CDR2 FYNNEI. CDR3 length equals 13 residues. The germline V and J ends were trimmed by 7 bases and 4 bases, with 14 bases remaining between them. The CDR3 loop reads CASKGTISYEQYF. In DNA form, the CDR3 reads TGTGCCAGCAAAGGTACGATTAGTTACGAGCAGTACTTC.

The gene calls are TRBV2 and TRBJ2-7; possibly TRBD1 for D (5 bases). CDR1 is SNHLY, CDR2 FYNNEI, per germline. V dropped 5 bases and J dropped 2 bases, with 13 bases sitting between them. This CDR3 has 14 amino acids. The CDR3 DNA reads as TGTGCCAGCAGTCTCAGGGTCAGGGCCTACGAGCAGTACTTC. Its protein is CASSLRVRAYEQYF.